The entry below gives a single T cell receptor (beta chain) sequence along with its context. This record belongs to a study of blood T cell repertoires in COVID-19. Profiling relied on immunoSEQ multiplex PCR, and the TCRdb table lists in-frame clones only, not all of them. Of some 330,000 clones in the sample, roughly four fifths are singletons; the top ten hold approximately 5.4%. Per the germline V gene, CDR1 is GTSNPN and CDR2 is SVGIG (reference sequence). CDR3 length equals 15 residues. Trimming pared 3 bases from V and 1 base from J, leaving 15 bases between. The sequence came from a woman in her forties or fifties who had recovered from COVID-19. The sample was PBMCs or T cells enriched from blood (not recorded which). This sequence joins TRBV30 and TRBJ1-1, with unresolved D. CDR3: CAWRGYRIANTEAFF. In DNA, the CDR3 is TGTGCCTGGAGGGGCTATAGGATTGCGAACACTGAAGCTTTCTTT.